The 20 T cell receptor beta chains presented below share a single source sample, sequenced in a study of CD8+CD57+ T cells in acquired aplastic anemia. The template for TCR beta VDJ and CDR3 sequence profiling was genomic DNA. TCRdb re-analysed the reads in MiXCR, keeping a single row per CDR3 protein. The table has just over 400,000 distinct CDR3 sequences, about two thirds seen once. The sample consisted of sorted CD4+, CD8+, or CD8+CD57+ T cells (not recorded which) from PBMCs. These receptors were collected from a human donor in good health, serving as a control.

This clonotype was observed many times. The chain employs TRBV3-1 and TRBJ1-1, with D hard to call. The germline CDR1 and CDR2 sequences are LGHDT and YNNKEL (reference sequence). The CDR3 spans 13 residues. Trimming took 4 bases from V and 1 from J, leaving 7 bases between them. The CDR3 loop reads CASSRAGNTEAFF. In nucleotides, the CDR3 is TGTGCCAGCAGCCGCGCAGGGAACACTGAAGCTTTCTTT. Combining the CDR3 with reference TRBV3-1 and TRBJ1-1 gives the whole variable domain DTAVSQTPKYLVTQMGNDKSIKCEQNLGHDTMYWYKQDSKKFLKIMFSYNNKELIINETVPNRFSPKSPDKAHLNLHINSLELGDSAVYFCASSRAGNTEAFFGQGTRLTVV.

V usage is TRBV19 and J usage is TRBJ2-3, with 7 bases identical to TRBD2. Germline CDR1 reads LNHDA; CDR2 reads SQIVND (reference sequence). Trimming at V came to 1 base and at J to 8 bases, leaving 0 bases not matched to a gene. The CDR3 spans 12 residues. CDR3 residues: CASSIGEGTQYF. CDR3 nucleotides: TGTGCCAGTAGTATAGGGGAGGGTACGCAGTATTTT.

V usage is TRBV7-3 and J usage is TRBJ2-7; 10 bases agree with TRBD2. The CDR3 totals 17 residues. Germline V gene sequence: CDR1 SGHTA, CDR2 FQGTGA. V lost 5 bases to trimming and J lost 5 bases; unmatched junction nucleotides: 15. In DNA form, the CDR3 reads TGTGCCAGCAGCCATGATCTAACTAGCGGGAACCCCGACGAGCAGTACTTC. It translates to CASSHDLTSGNPDEQYF.

On this clonotype: At one end, the junction sequence differs from germline, possibly due to a read error. V gene TRBV24-1 combines with J gene TRBJ1-2, with D tentatively TRBD1 (5 bases). The CDR3 has 13 amino acids. CDR1 is KGHDR and CDR2 is SFDVKD in the germline V gene. In nucleotides, the CDR3 is TGCGCTGCTAGTGATCCAGGGTACGGTGGCTACACCTTC. Amino acids: CAASDPGYGGYTF.

A note on this clonotype: The CDR3 end shows no conserved phenylalanine or tryptophan, and so a read error is likely. The chain has TRBV15 and TRBJ2-1; TRBD1 might be the D (6 bases). From germline, CDR1 is LNHNV and CDR2 YYDKDF (reference sequence). The CDR3 runs to 14 residues. CDR3 DNA: TGTGCCAGCAGCCCGGACAGCGCGTACAATGATCAGTTCTCC. It specifies CASSPDSAYNDQFS.

With respect to this clonotype: No conserved phenylalanine or tryptophan is present at the end of the CDR3, so a read error is the likely explanation. No DNA is shown, since the ends of the CDR3 on it are uncertain; the CDR3 is the one TCRdb lists. This chain uses TRBV7-3 with TRBJ2-7; the table's D call, TRBD1, was not checked against the DNA. The CDR3 numbers 12 amino acids, ends counted. Germline CDR1 and CDR2: SGHTA and FQGTGA. Here the CDR3 reads CASSWGREQYYL.

This clonotype has ten or more counts. The chain recombines TRBV6-1 with TRBJ1-3; D is ambiguous. Germline loops: CDR1 MNHNS, CDR2 SASEGT. Trimming shortened V by 3 bases and J by 0 bases, and 15 bases separated the two germline ends. CDR3 length: 17 residues. In nucleotides, the CDR3 is TGTGCCAGCAGTGATTCTTCTTTTAGGCGCTCTGGAAACACCATATATTTT. Translating it yields CASSDSSFRRSGNTIYF.

This clonotype has a single count. The J gene is TRBJ2-1, the V gene TRBV5-1; the match to TRBD2 covers 7 bases. This CDR3 contains 16 residues. Germline trimming cut 0 bases from V and 6 bases from J; bases unmatched to any gene: 9. The germline CDR1 and CDR2 sequences are SGHRS and YFSETQ. CDR3 in amino acids: CASSLGAAWGGNEQFF. For the CDR3, the DNA is TGCGCCAGCAGCTTGGGTGCGGCTTGGGGGGGCAATGAGCAGTTCTTC.

This clonotype occurred many times. J is TRBJ1-6 and V is TRBV19, with D perhaps matching TRBD1 (6 bases). V dropped 4 bases and J dropped 9 bases, with 13 bases sitting between them. This CDR3 is 14 amino acids long. Germline V CDR1 and CDR2: LNHDA, SQIVND (reference sequence). CDR3 protein: CASSTGQSGSPLHF. The CDR3 DNA follows: TGTGCCAGTAGTACTGGACAGTCAGGTTCACCCCTCCACTTT.

In its sample, this clonotype was seen many times. J is TRBJ1-5 and V is TRBV4-3; 9 nucleotides line up with TRBD1. CDR1 is LGHNA and CDR2 is YSLEER in the germline V gene. The CDR3 loop spans 17 amino acids. V shed 2 bases, J shed 4 bases, and the junction held 9 bases outside the gene matches. The CDR3 is CASSQSSGTGSNQPQHF. The CDR3 DNA reads TGCGCCAGCAGCCAAAGTTCCGGGACAGGGTCGAATCAGCCCCAGCATTTT.

The rearrangement uses TRBV3-2 and TRBJ2-1. TRBV3-2 is a known pseudogene. This CDR3 is 11 amino acids long. The CDR3 DNA is TGTGCCAGCAGCCGAAATGCTGAGCAGTTCTTC. Translated: CASSRNAEQFF.

On this clonotype itself: No conserved phenylalanine or tryptophan ends this CDR3, so it is likely a read error. No DNA is shown, since the ends of the CDR3 on it are uncertain; the CDR3 is the one TCRdb lists. The chain joins TRBV2 to TRBJ1-3. CDR1 and CDR2 from the germline V gene are SNHLY and FYNNEI. Both ends counted, the CDR3 spans 15 residues. The CDR3 here is CASNSRITVGNTVFL.

The genes are TRBV6-1 and TRBJ1-1; TRBD1 is a possible D gene (6 bases). Germline loops: CDR1 MNHNS, CDR2 SASEGT. V lost 8 bases and J 11 bases, leaving 21 bases between the germline ends. CDR3 length: 13 amino acids. CDR3 protein: CASEGAGATGAFF. The DNA for the CDR3 is TGTGCCAGCGAAGGTGCAGGGGCCACAGGGGCTTTCTTT.

V is TRBV5-6 and J is TRBJ2-3, with D unclear. The V gene's germline CDR1 is SGHDT and CDR2 YYEEEE. Trimming stripped 0 bases from V and 0 bases from J, with 5 bases between. The CDR3 runs to 14 residues. CDR3 coding DNA: TGTGCCAGCAGCTTGGCAGCTAGCACAGATACGCAGTATTTT. It is translated as CASSLAASTDTQYF.

In this sample, this clonotype turned up a few times. V and J are TRBV30 and TRBJ2-2; D not resolved. This CDR3 has 15 amino acids. The germline V gene encodes CDR1 GTSNPN and CDR2 SVGIG (reference sequence). Deletions cut 3 bases from V and 1 base from J, with 12 bases between. CDR3 loop: CAWSRQVGNTGELFF. CDR3 coding DNA: TGTGCCTGGAGCCGGCAGGTGGGGAACACCGGGGAGCTGTTTTTT.

As concerns this clonotype: This likely comes from a read error, as the CDR3 has no conserved phenylalanine or tryptophan at its end. The DNA is omitted, as the CDR3 cannot be located on it reliably, and the CDR3 follows TCRdb's listing. This chain links TRBV24-1 with TRBJ1-2. 14 amino acids form the CDR3, both terminal residues included. Germline-derived CDR1 and CDR2 are KGHDR and SFDVKD. The chain's CDR3 is CATSDWDLGFGYAL.

CDR3 coding DNA: TGTGCCAGCAGTAAGCGGGACAGGGAAAATTCACCCCTCCACTTT. This gives the protein CASSKRDRENSPLHF. V usage is TRBV9 and J usage is TRBJ1-6; TRBD1 agrees at 9 bases. Germline V CDR1 and CDR2: SGDLS, YYNGEE. The CDR3 spans 15 residues. V was pared by 5 bases and J by 7 bases, with 7 bases of the junction left unmatched.

A remark on this clonotype: An end of the junction does not agree with germline; a read error may underlie this. This chain connects TRBV5-1 to TRBJ1-2, with D perhaps matching TRBD1 (6 bases). The CDR3 consists of 13 residues. Germline values: CDR1 SGHRS, CDR2 YFSETQ. CDR3 sequence: CASSPRGIYGYTF. Here the CDR3 DNA reads TGTGCCAGCAGCCCGAGGGGGATCTATGGCTACACCTTC.

This clonotype has a count of ten or more. The genes are TRBV5-1 and TRBJ2-7; 11 nucleotides line up with TRBD1. The CDR3 covers 16 residues. Per germline, CDR1 SGHRS and CDR2 YFSETQ. V was clipped by 0 bases and J by 3 bases; unmatched bases: 5. The CDR3 here is CASSLADGTGGYEQYF. The CDR3 region has the DNA TGCGCCAGCAGCTTGGCCGATGGGACAGGGGGCTACGAGCAGTACTTC.

With respect to this clonotype: An end of the junction does not agree with germline; a read error may underlie this. CDR3 region: CASSAPGAVNQPQHF. CDR3 nucleotides: TGTGCTAGCAGTGCTCCGGGGGCAGTCAATCAGCCCCAGCATTTT. The chain carries TRBV7-3 and TRBJ1-5, with D perhaps TRBD1 (6 bases). The length of the CDR3 is 15 residues. Looked up from germline, CDR1 is SGHTA and CDR2 is FQGTGA.